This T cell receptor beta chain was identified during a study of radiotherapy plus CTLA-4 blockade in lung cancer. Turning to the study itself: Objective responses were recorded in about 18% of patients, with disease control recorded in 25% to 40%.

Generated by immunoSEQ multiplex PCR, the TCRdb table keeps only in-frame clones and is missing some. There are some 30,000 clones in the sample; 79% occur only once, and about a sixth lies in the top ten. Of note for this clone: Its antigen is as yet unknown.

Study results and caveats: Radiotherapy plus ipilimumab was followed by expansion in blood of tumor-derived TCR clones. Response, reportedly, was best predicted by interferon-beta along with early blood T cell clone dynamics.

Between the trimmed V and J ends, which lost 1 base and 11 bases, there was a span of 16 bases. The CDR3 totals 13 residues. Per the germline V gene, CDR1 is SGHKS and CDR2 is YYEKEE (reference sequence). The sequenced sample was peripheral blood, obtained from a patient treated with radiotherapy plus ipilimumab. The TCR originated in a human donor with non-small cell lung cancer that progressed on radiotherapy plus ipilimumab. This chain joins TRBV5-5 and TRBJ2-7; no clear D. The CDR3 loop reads CASSLQAGYGEYF. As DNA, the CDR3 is TGTGCCAGCAGCTTGCAGGCCGGGTATGGCGAGTACTTC.